This T cell receptor (beta chain) was identified during a study of T cells in Graves' hyperthyroidism and ophthalmopathy (dated by TCRdb to the late 2010s). In the study overall: Peripheral blood was collected at initial diagnosis, before any treatment. A discovery cohort of roughly 100 patients, roughly 45 with Graves' ophthalmopathy and 55 to 65 with stable Graves' hyperthyroidism, was used to find distinguishing TCR V-J signatures. Prospective prediction of ophthalmopathy was tested in an independent validation cohort consisting of under 20 hyperthyroidism patients and more than 15 patients who later progressed to ophthalmopathy. For training and testing, the 100 patients in the discovery cohort were randomly divided in a 7:3 ratio. In addition, the study compared T-cell repertoires in thyroid tissue and in blood from roughly six Graves' hyperthyroidism patients. After sampling, hyperthyroidism patients received methimazole starting at 30 mg daily, and ophthalmopathy patients received high-dose intravenous methylprednisolone. TCR Vbeta CDR3 sequencing of approximately 140 peripheral blood samples (43 ophthalmopathy, around 80 hyperthyroidism and some 17 progressor patients) is reported in the paper.

Stable Graves' hyperthyroidism was defined as no progression to ophthalmopathy during 18 months of follow-up. The hyperthyroidism patients were between 18 and 65 years old and newly diagnosed, with a disease duration of less than 2 months. Patients with uncontrolled infections, other autoimmune diseases, pregnancy or lactation were excluded. Clinical symptoms, serum thyroxine and TRAb, thyroid ultrasound, and orbital computed tomography formed the basis for the diagnoses. PBMCs were separated from roughly 10 ml of fresh peripheral blood using Ficoll-Paque density gradient centrifugation. Total RNA was extracted using Trizol reagent, and RNA quality was assessed on an Agilent 2100 Bioanalyzer. The TCR beta CDR3 regions were amplified from the RNA transcripts. The TCR CDR3 was subjected to a first round of RT-PCR using the HTBI primer set and the Qiagen OneStep RT-PCR kit. Libraries were constructed in a second round of multiplex PCR, after which size selection and purification were performed. Libraries were sequenced paired-end with 100 bp reads on an Illumina HiSeq2000. The source study handled its data this way. SOAPnuke was used to process the raw data, removing reads that contained adapters or uncalled bases, had a mean Phred below 15, or lacked an exact match to the constant primer or identifier. COPE v1.2.5 was used to merge high-quality paired reads, and clonotypes were defined as unique nucleotide sequences. MiTCR v1.1 was used to align the clonotypes against IMGT TRBV, TRBD and TRBJ reference segments. Only V-J combinations with frequency above 0.0001, covering 99.2% of repertoires, were analysed. The TCS score was defined as the ratio of F50 (clonal expansion) to E x V (chaos), calculated using BLOSUM62-based TCRdist between CDR3 peptides within each V-J. Welch's t-statistics and random forest reduced roughly 530 V-J features to about 12, which were used in a naive Bayes classifier (R e1071). The Morisita-Horn index was used to measure how similar the thyroid and blood repertoires were. The public reads were reanalyzed by TCRdb: fastp trimming at Q25, MiXCR alignment, in-frame beta chains only. Entries that share a CDR3 protein sequence are merged under the most common genes and DNA. The V and J calls follow TCRdb's processing rather than the paper's. The sample table lists 750,000 to 900,000 distinct CDR3 sequences, approximately 40% of them with a count of one. The top ten hold 7.5% to 9.5% of the sample.

The CDR3, from cysteine to phenylalanine, totals 17 residues. Kept here is only the CDR3 DNA, which spans 51 bases and is read in frame from base 1. V loses 5 bases at its end and J loses 4 bases; junction bases beyond the gene matches: 11. Of note for this clonotype: Its antigen is still unknown. No base quality information exists; no much larger clone differs at one position.

Broader findings and caveats from the paper: No statistical method was used to fix the sample size in advance, and group allocation was not hidden from the investigators. Blood samples also contained most of the expanded thyroid clonotypes (frequency above 0.001), which suggests that blood repertoires may reflect thyroid immune responses. During validation, the model predicted progression to ophthalmopathy a median of about 5.9 months ahead of onset, with around 65% sensitivity and 72.22% specificity. A 13 V-J signature model separated ophthalmopathy from stable hyperthyroidism, with about 88% sensitivity and approximately 81% specificity in cross-validation and 80%/75% in testing.

Rearrangement joined TRBV12-3 or TRBV12-4 to TRBJ2-6, and TRBD1 matches 7 of the central bases. This clonotype originated in a man younger than 35 with Graves' hyperthyroidism. The sequenced sample consisted of blood. The CDR3 region has the sequence CASSPDRAPWGANVLTF. The nucleotides are TGTGCCAGCAGTCCTGACAGGGCCCCTTGGGGGGCCAACGTCCTGACTTTC.